The 15 T cell receptor beta chains below all came from one sample that was sequenced in a study of identical twins. One entry per CDR3 protein, called by TCRdb with MiXCR from the 5' RACE reads. Of a few hundred distinct CDR3 sequences listed, around four fifths are singletons. Sequencing was carried out using memory (CD45RO+) T cells sorted from blood. The receptors come from a woman aged 18-29 years in good health. This table probably holds off-target reads from a library built for another chain.

The chain uses TRBV6-5 and TRBJ2-2; 10 positions match TRBD2. Germline loops: CDR1 MNHEY, CDR2 SVGAGI. V was clipped by 2 bases and J by 3 bases; unmatched bases: 6. This CDR3 contains 17 residues. The chain's CDR3 is CASSYALAGAYTGELFF. CDR3 DNA sequence: TGTGCCAGCAGTTACGCCCTAGCGGGGGCCTACACCGGGGAGCTGTTTTTT.

This chain connects TRBV11-3 to TRBJ2-2; 8 bases align to TRBD1. The CDR3 loop spans 15 amino acids. The germline V gene has CDR1 SGHNT and CDR2 YENEEA. Unmatched junction bases numbered 8, after V lost 5 bases and J lost 6 bases. The CDR3 loop is CASSPGTGFPGELFF. In DNA, the CDR3 is TGTGCCAGCAGCCCGGGGACAGGTTTCCCCGGGGAGCTGTTTTTT. Based on the CDR3 plus reference TRBV11-3 and TRBJ2-2, the full variable domain is EAGVVQSPRYKIIEKKQPVAFWCNPISGHNTLYWYLQNLGQGPELLIRYENEEAVDDSQLPKDRFSAERLKGVDSTLKIQPAELGDSAVYLCASSPGTGFPGELFFGEGSRLTVL.

The chain has TRBV9 and TRBJ2-4; a weak D match, TRBD1 (5 bases). Germline CDR1 reads SGDLS; CDR2 reads YYNGEE. Trimming removed 4 bases at V and 2 bases at J, with 16 bases between. The CDR3 has 16 residues. CDR3: CASSLGIQVSKNIQYF. CDR3 DNA: TGTGCCAGCAGCCTCGGAATACAGGTCTCCAAAAACATTCAGTACTTC.

The chain combines TRBV6-1 with TRBJ2-2; D unresolved. V dropped 3 bases and J dropped 3 bases, with 5 bases sitting between them. Germline lookup yields CDR1 MNHNS and CDR2 SASEGT. There are 13 residues in the CDR3. CDR3 residues: CASSDPYTGELFF. The CDR3 DNA is TGTGCCAGCAGTGACCCTTACACCGGGGAGCTGTTTTTT.

The chain uses TRBV12-3 or TRBV12-4 and TRBJ1-1; no reliable D call. Trimming stripped 7 bases from V and 9 bases from J, with 12 bases between. The CDR3 runs to 11 residues. The CDR3 DNA is TGTGCCAGCACTTACACGGGGAAAGCTTTCTTT. Its translation is CASTYTGKAFF.

This sequence joins TRBV20-1 and TRBJ2-3; 10 bases agree with TRBD1. After removal of 5 bases from V and 5 bases from J, the junction contained 4 bases not matched to a gene. The CDR3 is made up of 13 amino acids. CDR1 is DFQATT and CDR2 is SNEGSKA in the germline V gene (reference sequence). The CDR3 bases are TGCAGTGCTCTGGGACAGGGGAGAGATACGCAGTATTTT. This gives the protein CSALGQGRDTQYF.

This chain joins TRBV4-3 and TRBJ2-2; 8 bases map to TRBD2. V shed 0 bases, J shed 1 base, and the junction held 4 bases outside the gene matches. The germline V gene encodes CDR1 LGHNA and CDR2 YSLEER. The CDR3 has 17 residues. CDR3 region: CASSQEGGRWNTGELFF. The CDR3 coding sequence is TGCGCCAGCAGCCAAGAAGGCGGGAGGTGGAACACCGGGGAGCTGTTTTTT.

The gene calls are TRBV6-5 and TRBJ2-1; D gene ambiguous. Trimming left V 4 bases short and J 7 bases short, with 11 bases between. This CDR3 is 13 amino acids long. Per germline, CDR1 MNHEY and CDR2 SVGAGI. The CDR3 DNA is TGTGCCAGCAGTTTCGTTCCGGGTAATGAGCAGTTCTTC. Encoded protein: CASSFVPGNEQFF.

The gene calls are TRBV29-1 and TRBJ2-7, with 8 bases aligning to TRBD2. The CDR3 has 14 amino acids. V lost 5 bases, J lost 0 bases, and 6 bases stayed unmatched. From germline, CDR1 is SQVTM and CDR2 ANQGSEA. For the CDR3, the DNA is TGCAGCGTTACGGGACTAGACAGCTCCTACGAGCAGTACTTC. This translates into CSVTGLDSSYEQYF.

J is TRBJ2-3 and V is TRBV7-6; 7 bases are a match to TRBD2. In germline, CDR1 is SGHVS, CDR2 FNYEAQ. The CDR3 runs to 16 residues. With 5 bases clipped from V and 5 bases from J, the junction kept 13 bases outside the gene matches. Here the CDR3 DNA reads TGTGCCAGCAGCCCGTTTTGGGGCGGGGAGGGAGATACGCAGTATTTT. Amino acids: CASSPFWGGEGDTQYF.

This clonotype was counted once. The CDR3 bases are TGTGCCTGGAGTGTACTAGTAGCTAGAGCAGGGGGTACGCAGTATTTT. As protein: CAWSVLVARAGGTQYF. This rearrangement joins TRBV30 to TRBJ2-3; the match to TRBD1 covers 7 bases. The V gene end was trimmed by 0 bases and the J gene end by 8 bases; junction bases not matched to a gene: 14. Germline CDR1 is GTSNPN and CDR2 is SVGIG (reference sequence). The CDR3 consists of 16 residues.

V is TRBV6-2 or TRBV6-3 and J is TRBJ2-7; D gene unclear. The length of the CDR3 is 12 residues. Germline CDR1 MNHEY, CDR2 SVGEGT. Trimming removed 5 bases from V and 4 bases from J, with 9 bases in between. CDR3 sequence: CASSPNSYEQYF. CDR3 DNA sequence: TGTGCCAGCAGTCCAAACAGTTACGAGCAGTACTTC.

The V and J genes are TRBV7-9 and TRBJ2-5, with TRBD2 matching over 10 bases. Germline trimming cut 7 bases from V and 2 bases from J; bases unmatched to any gene: 4. The length of the CDR3 is 14 residues. Germline assignment: CDR1 SEHNR and CDR2 FQNEAQ (reference sequence). This CDR3 is CASTKREGQETQYF. The CDR3 DNA is TGTGCCAGCACCAAGCGGGAGGGGCAAGAGACCCAGTACTTC. The full variable domain, rest sourced from reference TRBV7-9 and TRBJ2-5, is DTGVSQNPRHKITKRGQNVTFRCDPISEHNRLYWYRQTLGQGPEFLTYFQNEAQLEKSRLLSDRFSAERPKGSFSTLEIQRTEQGDSAMYLCASTKREGQETQYFGPGTRLLVL.

The rearrangement joins TRBV5-4 to TRBJ2-1; 10 bases agree with TRBD2. Trimming removed 0 bases from V and 7 bases from J; junction bases left unmatched: 4. CDR3 size: 15 residues. The germline CDR1 and CDR2 sequences are SGHNT and YYREEE (reference sequence). This CDR3 reads CASSLGGSGRNEQFF. The CDR3 DNA follows: TGTGCCAGCAGCTTGGGGGGTAGCGGGAGGAATGAGCAGTTCTTC.

Comment on this clonotype: Germline is not matched at one junction end, which may reflect a read error. CDR3 sequence (DNA): TGCAGCGTCCTGGTACGGGTCGGTAAGAACACTGGAGCTTTCTTT. Translated, it gives CSVLVRVGKNTGAFF. The chain recombines TRBV29-1 with TRBJ1-1; D remains unclear. The CDR3 loop spans 15 amino acids. Germline CDR1 is SQVTM and CDR2 is ANQGSEA.